The rows below give T cell receptor beta chains drawn from one sample of a study of response to subunit inactivated influenza vaccine. Each CDR3 protein is one row after TCRdb ran MiXCR on the RT-PCR reads. The repertoire holds approximately 250,000 distinct CDR3 sequences, with 9.5% to 15% as singletons. Specimen: non-naive T cells sorted from PBMCs, collected 14 to 15 days before vaccination. Every receptor here comes from a man between 45 and 60 years old who received an inactivated influenza vaccine. CDR3s include the opening cysteine and the closing phenylalanine or tryptophan. Fields, in order: clone size, D gene, CDR3 length, J gene, V gene, CDR3 DNA, CDR3 protein. D genes are given only for firm matches. Clone size, where shown, is once, few, many, or a class for clones that have expanded.

NA,NA,15,TRBJ2-3,TRBV6-5,TGTGCCAGCAGTTACTCTCAGATAAGCACAGATACGCAGTATTTT,CASSYSQISTDTQYF
few,TRBD1,14,TRBJ2-3,TRBV20-1,TGCAGTGCTTCCGGGACAGGGAGCGCAGATACGCAGTATTTT,CSASGTGSADTQYF
few,NA,16,TRBJ1-5,TRBV7-9,TGTGCCAGCAGCCCCCAAGGGACGGATAGCAATCAGCCCCAGCATTTT,CASSPQGTDSNQPQHF
few,TRBD1,14,TRBJ2-7,TRBV28,TGTGCCAGCAGTGGTCCGGGACAGGGCTACGAGCAGTACTTC,CASSGPGQGYEQYF
NA,NA,11,TRBJ2-5,TRBV7-8,TGTGCCAGCACCCAAACGGAGACCCAGTACTTC,CASTQTETQYF
few,TRBD2,15,TRBJ2-1,TRBV5-1,TGCGCCAGCAGGGTTGGGGCGGGAGCGAACAATGAGCAGTTCTTC,CASRVGAGANNEQFF
NA,TRBD1,16,TRBJ2-5,TRBV6-1,TGTGCCAGCAGTGCCCACGGGACAGCCTCCAGTAAGGCCCAGTACTTC,CASSAHGTASSKAQYF
few,TRBD1,15,TRBJ2-3,TRBV6-1,TGTGCCAGCAGTCAAAACAGGGGAGGCACAGATACGCAGTATTTT,CASSQNRGGTDTQYF
NA,NA,16,TRBJ1-1,TRBV28,TGTGCCAGCAGCCAAAGATATCGACAACTGAACACTGAAGCTTTCTTT,CASSQRYRQLNTEAFF
NA,TRBD2,14,TRBJ2-5,TRBV16,TGTGCCAGCAGCCAATTATCTAGCGGGGAGACCCAGTACTTC,CASSQLSSGETQYF
NA,TRBD2,16,TRBJ2-7,TRBV20-1,TGCAGTGCCCGAGCAGGGCTACAGCGGGGGACGTACGAGCAGTACTTC,CSARAGLQRGTYEQYF
once,NA,11,TRBJ1-4,TRBV7-2,TGTGCCAGCAGTCCGGCGGAAAAACTGTTTTTT,CASSPAEKLFF
few,NA,12,TRBJ1-5,TRBV7-9,TGTGCCAGCAGCTTAGGAGCTCAGCCCCAGCATTTT,CASSLGAQPQHF
NA,TRBD2,16,TRBJ2-5,TRBV15,TGTGCCACCAGCGTTGGGACTAGCGGGGGACAAGAGACCCAGTACTTC,CATSVGTSGGQETQYF
few,TRBD2,14,TRBJ2-5,TRBV20-1,TGCAGTGCTACGGGACTAGCGGGGGAAGAGACCCAGTACTTC,CSATGLAGEETQYF
many,NA,12,TRBJ2-3,TRBV2,TGTGCCAGCAGCGGGATTACAGATACGCAGTATTTT,CASSGITDTQYF
many,NA,15,TRBJ1-6,TRBV12-3/TRBV12-4,TGTGCCAGCAGTTTGGGGGGGAACTATAATTCACCCCTCCACTTT,CASSLGGNYNSPLHF
few,NA,13,TRBJ2-1,TRBV6-2/TRBV6-3,TGTGCCAGCAGAGACAAGGGGTATCGTGAGCAGTTCTTC,CASRDKGYREQFF
many,NA,12,TRBJ2-7,TRBV12-3/TRBV12-4,TGTGCCAGCAGCACGACAGTGTACGAGCAGTACTTC,CASSTTVYEQYF
NA,TRBD2,17,TRBJ2-2,TRBV20-1,TGCAGTGCTAGAGACCTGAGACTAGCGGCGAACACCGGGGAGCTGTTTTTT,CSARDLRLAANTGELFF
few,NA,13,TRBJ2-5,TRBV4-2,TGTGCCAGCAGCCAAGATCCCTTCGAGACCCAGTACTTC,CASSQDPFETQYF
NA,NA,15,TRBJ2-3,TRBV7-2,TGTGCCAGCAGCCCCCTCGCTCATCCGACAGATACGCAGTATTTT,CASSPLAHPTDTQYF
many,NA,14,TRBJ2-7,TRBV7-2,TGTGCCAGCAGCTTACGGCAGGGGGGCTACGAGCAGTACTTC,CASSLRQGGYEQYF
few,NA,14,TRBJ2-1,TRBV29-1,TGCAGCGTTGAAGATGGGCTAGTCGGAGGTGAGCAGTTCTTC,CSVEDGLVGGEQFF
many,TRBD2,12,TRBJ2-7,TRBV30,TGTGCCTGGAGCAAACTAGCGTGGGAGCAGTACTTC,CAWSKLAWEQYF
few,TRBD1,13,TRBJ1-2,TRBV2,TGTGCCAGCAGTCGGGACAGGAAGTATGGCTACACCTTC,CASSRDRKYGYTF
NA,NA,14,TRBJ1-1,TRBV20-1,TGCAGTGCTAGAAAAGGACACAAGAACACTGAAGCTTTCTTT,CSARKGHKNTEAFF
NA,NA,16,TRBJ2-7,TRBV7-2,TGTGCCAGCAGCTCCCGTGCGGGGAATAGTGCGGGCGAGCAGTACTTC,CASSSRAGNSAGEQYF
NA,TRBD2,15,TRBJ2-3,TRBV4-2,TGTGCCAGCAGCCAAGATGGAGCGGGAGGGGCTACGCAGTATTTT,CASSQDGAGGATQYF
NA,TRBD1,14,TRBJ1-2,TRBV7-9,TGTGCCAGCAGCTTAGCGGGACAGGTTTCTGGCTACACCTTC,CASSLAGQVSGYTF
many,TRBD1,15,TRBJ1-1,TRBV7-3,TGTGCCAGCAGCTTAGAGGGACAGCTGAACACTGAAGCTTTCTTT,CASSLEGQLNTEAFF
NA,NA,14,TRBJ2-7,TRBV6-1,TGTGCCACCCGAGTAGACAGGAACACCTACGAGCAGTACTTC,CATRVDRNTYEQYF
many,TRBD1,15,TRBJ2-7,TRBV28,TGTGCCAGCAGTTTTGGACAGGGGAGCTCCTACGAGCAGTACTTC,CASSFGQGSSYEQYF
NA,NA,14,TRBJ2-1,TRBV9,TGTGCCAGCAGCGTAGAAGTAGAGCTCAATGAGCAGTTCTTC,CASSVEVELNEQFF
many,TRBD1,14,TRBJ2-2,TRBV6-1,TGTGCCAGCAGCGGACAGGGTGGTACCGGGGAGCTGTTTTTT,CASSGQGGTGELFF
NA,NA,12,TRBJ2-3,TRBV5-4,TGTGCCAGCAGCTTGATGGGGAACACGCAGTATTTT,CASSLMGNTQYF
NA,NA,12,TRBJ2-7,TRBV7-2,TGTGCCAGCAGCATTCAGCAGGGCAAGCAGTACTTC,CASSIQQGKQYF
NA,NA,17,TRBJ1-1,TRBV7-9,TGTGCCAGCAGCTTAGGCCGGGTCTGGGGGACGAACACTGAAGCTTTCTTT,CASSLGRVWGTNTEAFF
few,TRBD1,15,TRBJ2-7,TRBV7-2,TGTGCCAGCAGCTTAAGTGGGACAGCCTCCTACGAGCAGTACTTC,CASSLSGTASYEQYF
NA,TRBD1,16,TRBJ2-2,TRBV27,TGTGCCAGCAGCGGTCTCCAGGGGGCGATGGACGGGGAGCTGTTTTTT,CASSGLQGAMDGELFF
many,NA,13,TRBJ1-1,TRBV7-2,TGTGCCAGCAGCCTGGGGAGGGTCGCTGAAGCTTTCTTT,CASSLGRVAEAFF
many,NA,15,TRBJ2-5,TRBV27,TGTGCCAGCAGTTTACATCGGGGGAATGTGGTGACCCAGTACTTC,CASSLHRGNVVTQYF
NA,TRBD2,16,TRBJ2-2,TRBV5-5,TGTGCCAGCAGCTTGACTAGCGGGAGGGCCGCCGGGGAGCTGTTTTTT,CASSLTSGRAAGELFF
many,TRBD1,16,TRBJ1-6,TRBV11-2,TGTGCCAGCAGCTTATCTACGACAGGGGTAAATTCACCCCTCCACTTT,CASSLSTTGVNSPLHF
many,NA,15,TRBJ2-2,TRBV7-8,TGTGCCAGCAGCTTGACAGGCGGCAACACCGGGGAGCTGTTTTTT,CASSLTGGNTGELFF
NA,TRBD1,14,TRBJ2-7,TRBV4-1,TGCGCCTCGTCTCCGGGACAGGGTTTTTCCGAGCAGTACTTC,CASSPGQGFSEQYF
few,TRBD2,16,TRBJ2-7,TRBV2,TGTGCCAGCATCACGGGTGGCGGGGGAAGCTCCTACGAGCAGTACTTC,CASITGGGGSSYEQYF
few,TRBD1,14,TRBJ2-7,TRBV27,TGTGCCAGCAGCCCGGGACAGGGCTGGATCGAGCAGTACTTC,CASSPGQGWIEQYF
NA,NA,14,TRBJ1-2,TRBV9,TGTGCCAGCAGCAAAGACCCTGGATCCTATGGCTACACCTTC,CASSKDPGSYGYTF